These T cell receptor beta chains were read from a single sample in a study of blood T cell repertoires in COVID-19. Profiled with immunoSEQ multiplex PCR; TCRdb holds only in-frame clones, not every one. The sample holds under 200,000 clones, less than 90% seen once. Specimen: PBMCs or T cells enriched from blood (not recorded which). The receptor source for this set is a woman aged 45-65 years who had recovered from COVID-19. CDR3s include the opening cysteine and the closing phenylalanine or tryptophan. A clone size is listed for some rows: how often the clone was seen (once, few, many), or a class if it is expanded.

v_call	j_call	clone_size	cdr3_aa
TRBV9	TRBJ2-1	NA	CASSALAGAPYNEQFF
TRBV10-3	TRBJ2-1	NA	CAISETRTAYNEQFF
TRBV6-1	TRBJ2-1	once	CASSEGTSGSHEQFF
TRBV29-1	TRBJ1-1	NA	CSAATGSRTEAFF
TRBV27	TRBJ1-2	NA	CASSFLRLGGGTNYGYTF
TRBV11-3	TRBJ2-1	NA	CASSPRVGLREQFF
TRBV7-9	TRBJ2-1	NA	CASSLVSGASYNEQFF
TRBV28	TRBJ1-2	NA	CASSSTVSGARGYTF
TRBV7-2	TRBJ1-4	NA	CASSPRLAGARGEKLFF
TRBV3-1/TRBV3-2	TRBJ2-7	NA	CASSYGLVIGYYEQYF
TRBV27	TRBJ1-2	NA	CASSPLIRGKSGYTF
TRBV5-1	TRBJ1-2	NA	CASSFPGTGAGIGYTF
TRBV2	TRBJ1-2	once	CASHRTGGPGYGYTF
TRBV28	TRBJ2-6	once	CASSFLTFSSGANVLTF
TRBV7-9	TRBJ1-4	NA	CASSLVGNNEKLFF
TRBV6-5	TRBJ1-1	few	CASSPGQYTEAFF
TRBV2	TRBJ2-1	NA	CASSGTSGRRNEQFF
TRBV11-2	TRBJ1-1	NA	CASRNTGGLGAFF
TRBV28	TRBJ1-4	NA	CASSPGTGGRANEKLFF
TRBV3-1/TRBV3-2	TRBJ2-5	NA	CASSQAGTGEKKTQYF
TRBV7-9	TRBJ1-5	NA	CASSQAGNQPQHF